Reported below is one TCR beta chain. Trimming took off 3 bases at V and 3 bases at J, with 12 bases between the two ends. The CDR3 spans 14 residues. CDR1 is MGHRA and CDR2 is YSYEKL in the germline V gene. Here immunoSEQ multiplex PCR was the method, and the copy in TCRdb shows in-frame clones only, minus some. Of 250,000 to 300,000 clones listed, approximately 85% are singletons. Across about two dozen US areas, participants ranged in age from 18 to 89 years. This sample was included in a study of blood T cell repertoires in COVID-19. Overall study: T cells, B-cell-depleted T cells, or PBMCs supplied cDNA or gDNA.

This clonotype originated in a woman in her twenties or thirties who had recovered from COVID-19. The specimen was PBMCs or T cells enriched from blood (not recorded which). The chain joins TRBV4-1 to TRBJ2-7; tentative D call: TRBD2 (7 bases). In DNA, the CDR3 is TGCGCCAGCAGCCATGTCGGGGGGCACTACGAGCAGTACTTC. Amino acid sequence: CASSHVGGHYEQYF.